The clone carrying this T cell receptor beta chain was seen at least ten times. MiXCR, run by TCRdb on the PCR reads, gives a single entry per CDR3 protein. The sample consists of around 480,000 distinct CDR3 sequences, about 20% of them appearing once. These data come from a study of molecular identifiers for immune sequencing clone quantification. The CDR3 runs to 15 residues. V was trimmed by 0 bases and J by 0 bases, leaving 12 bases between them. CDR1 is DFQATT and CDR2 is SNEGSKA in the germline V gene (reference sequence). The genes are TRBV20-1 and TRBJ2-7; tentatively, D is TRBD2 (5 bases). The source of this sequence is a human donor in good health. Some libraries in this study had Jurkat cell RNA spiked in. The sample was naive CD8+ T cells from blood, with Jurkat cell RNA spiked in. Subset denoted: FACS-sorted CD8+CD4-CCR7+CD45RA+ naive T cells. The CDR3 DNA reads TGCAGTGCTAGAGACCCAGCGGCTAGCTCCTACGAGCAGTACTTC. Protein sequence: CSARDPAASSYEQYF.